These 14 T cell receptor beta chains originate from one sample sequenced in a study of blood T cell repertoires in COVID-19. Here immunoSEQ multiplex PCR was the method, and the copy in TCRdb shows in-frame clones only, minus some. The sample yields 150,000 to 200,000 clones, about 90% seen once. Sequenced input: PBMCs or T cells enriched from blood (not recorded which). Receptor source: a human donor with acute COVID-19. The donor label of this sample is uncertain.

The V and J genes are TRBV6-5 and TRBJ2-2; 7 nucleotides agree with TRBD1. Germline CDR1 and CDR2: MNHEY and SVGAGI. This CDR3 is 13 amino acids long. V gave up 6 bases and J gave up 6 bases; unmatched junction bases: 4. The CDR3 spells CASRGQFAGELFF. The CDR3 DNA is TGTGCCAGCAGGGGACAGTTCGCCGGGGAGCTGTTTTTT.

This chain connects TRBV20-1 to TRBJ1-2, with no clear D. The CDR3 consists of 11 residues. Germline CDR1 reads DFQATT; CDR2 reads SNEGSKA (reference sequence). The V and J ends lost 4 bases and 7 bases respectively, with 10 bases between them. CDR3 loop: CSANLEVGYTF. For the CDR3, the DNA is TGCAGTGCTAATCTAGAGGTTGGCTACACCTTC.

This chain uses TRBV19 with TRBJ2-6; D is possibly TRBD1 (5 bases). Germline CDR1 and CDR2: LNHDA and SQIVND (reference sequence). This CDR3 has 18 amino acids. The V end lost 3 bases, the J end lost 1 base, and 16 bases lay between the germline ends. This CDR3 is CASSIRAGLGSGANVLTF. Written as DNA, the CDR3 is TGTGCCAGTAGTATTAGGGCAGGGCTTGGATCTGGGGCCAACGTCCTGACTTTC.

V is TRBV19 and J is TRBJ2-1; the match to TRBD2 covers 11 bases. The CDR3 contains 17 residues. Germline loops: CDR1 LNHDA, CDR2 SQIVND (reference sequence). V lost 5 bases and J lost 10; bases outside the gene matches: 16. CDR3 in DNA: TGTGCCAGTAGTCACAACCCGACTAGCGGGGCCCCAAGGGAGCAGTTCTTC. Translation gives CASSHNPTSGAPREQFF.

The CDR3: CASSQDTRGVLETQYF. For the CDR3, the DNA is TGTGCCAGCAGCCAAGATACGCGGGGCGTTCTTGAGACCCAGTACTTC. The chain is built from TRBV4-2 and TRBJ2-5; D is possibly TRBD2 (6 bases). CDR1 and CDR2 (germline): LGHNA, YNFKEQ. The CDR3 length is 16 residues. Trimming took off 0 bases at V and 5 bases at J, with 16 bases between the two ends.

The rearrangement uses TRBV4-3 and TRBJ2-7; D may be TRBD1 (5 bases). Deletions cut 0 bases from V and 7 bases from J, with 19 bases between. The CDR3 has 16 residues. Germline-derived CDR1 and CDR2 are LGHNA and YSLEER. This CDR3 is CASSQDHAGPSWEQYF. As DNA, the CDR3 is TGCGCCAGCAGCCAAGATCATGCAGGGCCTTCGTGGGAGCAGTACTTC.

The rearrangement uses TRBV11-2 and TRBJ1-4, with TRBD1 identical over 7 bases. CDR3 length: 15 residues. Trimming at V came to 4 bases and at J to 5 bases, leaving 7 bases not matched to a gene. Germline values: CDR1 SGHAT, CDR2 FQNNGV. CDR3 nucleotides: TGTGCCAGCAGCTCAGGTTCGGGACAGAATGAAAAACTGTTTTTT. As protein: CASSSGSGQNEKLFF.

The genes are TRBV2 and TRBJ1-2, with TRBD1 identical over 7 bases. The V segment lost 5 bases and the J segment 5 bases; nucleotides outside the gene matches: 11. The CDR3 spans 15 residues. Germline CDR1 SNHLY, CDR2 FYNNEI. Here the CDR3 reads CASSMARDSHYGYTF. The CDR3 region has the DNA TGTGCCAGCAGTATGGCACGGGACAGTCATTATGGCTACACCTTC.

The CDR3 nucleotides read TGTGCCAGTACCCTAGGCCCAGACGGCGGCTACACCTTC. Protein sequence: CASTLGPDGGYTF. This rearrangement joins TRBV19 to TRBJ1-2; the D is unclear. Per germline, CDR1 LNHDA and CDR2 SQIVND (reference sequence). CDR3 length: 13 residues. V was pared by 7 bases and J by 8 bases, with 17 bases between.

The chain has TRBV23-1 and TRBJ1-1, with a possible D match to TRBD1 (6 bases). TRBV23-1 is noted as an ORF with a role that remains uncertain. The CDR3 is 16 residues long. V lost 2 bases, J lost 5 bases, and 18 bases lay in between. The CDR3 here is CASSQPLQGPETEAFF. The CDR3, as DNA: TGCGCCAGCAGTCAACCCCTACAGGGCCCTGAAACTGAAGCTTTCTTT.

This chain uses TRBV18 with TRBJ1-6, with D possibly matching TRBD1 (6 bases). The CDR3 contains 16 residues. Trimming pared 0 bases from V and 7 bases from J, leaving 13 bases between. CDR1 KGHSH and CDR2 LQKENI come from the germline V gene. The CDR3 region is CASSPPSRTENSPLHF. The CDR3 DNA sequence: TGTGCCAGCTCACCACCTTCCCGGACAGAGAATTCACCCCTCCACTTT.

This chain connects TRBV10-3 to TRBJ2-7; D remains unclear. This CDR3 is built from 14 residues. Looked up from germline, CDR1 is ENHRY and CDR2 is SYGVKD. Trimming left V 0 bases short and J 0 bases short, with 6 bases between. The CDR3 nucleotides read TGTGCCATCAGTGAGTCTGCTAGCTCCTACGAGCAGTACTTC. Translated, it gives CAISESASSYEQYF.

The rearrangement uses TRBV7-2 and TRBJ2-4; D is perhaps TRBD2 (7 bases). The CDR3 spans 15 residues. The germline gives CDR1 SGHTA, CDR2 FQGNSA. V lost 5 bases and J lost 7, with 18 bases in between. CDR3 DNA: TGTGCCAGCAGCCTCTCGGGAGGAGGGGGGAACATTCAGTACTTC. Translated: CASSLSGGGGNIQYF.

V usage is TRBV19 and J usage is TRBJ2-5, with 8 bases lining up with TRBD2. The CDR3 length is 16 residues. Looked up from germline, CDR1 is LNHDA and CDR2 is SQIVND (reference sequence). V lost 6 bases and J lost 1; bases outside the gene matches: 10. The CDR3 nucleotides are TGTGCCAGTAGCCGAGCGGGGGAGGGGAGCCAAGAGACCCAGTACTTC. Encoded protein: CASSRAGEGSQETQYF.